This entry concerns a single TCR beta chain. The data were obtained in a study of blood T cell repertoires in COVID-19. Sequenced by immunoSEQ multiplex PCR; TCRdb stores in-frame clones only, minus some. This table holds hundreds of thousands of clones, more than 75% found once. The source of this sequence is a man between 35 and 55 years old who had recovered from COVID-19. Sequenced material: PBMCs or T cells enriched from blood (not recorded which).

CDR3 sequence (DNA): TGTGCCAGTAGTATTTGGGACTATGACTACGAGCAGTACTTC. This codes for CASSIWDYDYEQYF. This rearrangement joins TRBV19 to TRBJ2-7; 7 nucleotides match TRBD2. J lost 3 bases, V lost 3 bases, and 5 bases had no gene match. CDR1 is LNHDA, CDR2 SQIVND, per germline (reference sequence). CDR3 size: 14 residues.